What follows describes a single TCR beta chain. In the original workflow: Reference gene primer amplification gave nucleated cell count estimates. Produced via immunoSEQ multiplex PCR; TCRdb's table is partial and in-frame only. For V, J and clone size, that table is used; D and trimming come from the DNA. Of 200,000 to 250,000 clones in the sample, about four fifths were seen once. The data derive from a study of blood T cell repertoires in COVID-19. Trimming took off 0 bases at V and 0 bases at J, with 10 bases between the two ends. Germline V CDR1 and CDR2: SQVTM, ANQGSEA. CDR3 length: 15 residues. What was sequenced was peripheral blood. The chain combines TRBV29-1 with TRBJ2-3; no clear D. The TCR originated in a middle-aged man with active or convalescent COVID-19. The CDR3 here is CSVEELPRSTDTQYF. CDR3 bases: TGCAGCGTTGAAGAGCTACCTCGAAGCACAGATACGCAGTATTTT.